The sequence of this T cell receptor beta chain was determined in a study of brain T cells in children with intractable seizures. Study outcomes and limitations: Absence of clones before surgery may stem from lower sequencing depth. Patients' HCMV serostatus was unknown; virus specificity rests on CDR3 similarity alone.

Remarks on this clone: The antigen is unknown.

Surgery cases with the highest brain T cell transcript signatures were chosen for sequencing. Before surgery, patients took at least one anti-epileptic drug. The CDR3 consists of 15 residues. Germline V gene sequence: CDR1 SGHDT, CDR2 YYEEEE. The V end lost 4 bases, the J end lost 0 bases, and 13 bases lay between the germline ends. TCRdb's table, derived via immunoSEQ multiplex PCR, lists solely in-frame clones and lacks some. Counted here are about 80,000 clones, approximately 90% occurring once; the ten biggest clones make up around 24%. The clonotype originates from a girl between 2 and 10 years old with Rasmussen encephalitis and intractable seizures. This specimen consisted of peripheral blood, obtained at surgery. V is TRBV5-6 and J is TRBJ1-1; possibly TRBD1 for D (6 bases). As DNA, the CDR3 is TGTGCCAGCAGCCCTGAGCAGGGGATGAACACTGAAGCTTTCTTT. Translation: CASSPEQGMNTEAFF. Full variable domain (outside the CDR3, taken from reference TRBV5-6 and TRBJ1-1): DAGVTQSPTHLIKTRGQQVTLRCSPKSGHDTVSWYQQALGQGPQFIFQYYEEEERQRGNFPDRFSGHQFPNYSSELNVNALLLGDSALYLCASSPEQGMNTEAFFGQGTRLTVV.